What follows describes a single T cell receptor (beta chain). This record belongs to a study of T cells in Graves' hyperthyroidism and ophthalmopathy. The source material, RNA transcripts, was used to amplify TCR beta CDR3 regions. A set of HTBI primers served as the primers for a first-round RT-PCR of the TCR CDR3. MiXCR was run by TCRdb on the multiplex PCR reads, yielding one entry per CDR3 protein. Here the sample spans 600,000 or so distinct CDR3 sequences, approximately 14% being singletons. The CDR3 extends over 15 amino acids. Germline CDR1 MGHRA, CDR2 YSYEKL. Unmatched junction bases numbered 4, after V lost 4 bases and J lost 3 bases.

Sequenced material: blood. This receptor was taken from a woman between 18 and 30 years old with Graves' ophthalmopathy. V is TRBV4-1 and J is TRBJ1-4, with 8 bases identical to TRBD1. The CDR3 spells CASSLTGVANEKLFF. The CDR3 DNA reads as TGCGCCAGCAGCCTGACAGGGGTGGCTAATGAAAAACTGTTTTTT.